This T cell receptor (beta chain) was recorded in a study of shared clonotypes between healthy human individuals. Germline V gene lookup returns CDR1 SNHLY and CDR2 FYNNEI. V was trimmed by 6 bases and J by 4 bases, leaving 17 bases between them. CDR3 length: 15 residues. TCRdb's table, derived via immunoSEQ multiplex PCR, lists solely in-frame clones and lacks some. Of hundreds of thousands of clones detected, approximately 95% appear once; the ten largest clones hold 0.05% to 0.07%. The clonotype originates from a woman aged 30 to 39 in good health. The sequenced material came from naive CD4+ T cells sorted from blood. Subset noted: CD45RA+ positively selected. The chain employs TRBV2 and TRBJ2-3; D perhaps matches TRBD2 (5 bases). CDR3 DNA: TGTGCCAGCAGGCTGGGAGTCCCTGGGGCAGATACGCAGTATTTT. This encodes CASRLGVPGADTQYF.